A selection of T cell receptor beta chains follows, all from one sample in a study of blood T cell repertoires in COVID-19. Profiling relied on immunoSEQ multiplex PCR, and the TCRdb table lists in-frame clones only, not all of them. The table has 95,000 to 150,000 clones, 84% seen once. Sequencing input: PBMCs or T cells enriched from blood (not recorded which). The receptors stem from a woman aged 25 to 39 who had recovered from COVID-19. The CDR3 runs from the conserved cysteine through the conserved F or W. The D gene is left open where the match is weak. For some rows the clone size is stated as once, few or many, or as a class when expanded; others skip it.

J gene | V gene | clone size | D gene | CDR3 length | CDR3 protein | CDR3 DNA
TRBJ1-2 | TRBV2 | NA | NA | 14 | CASSETGGPRGYTF | TGTGCCAGCAGTGAAACAGGCGGACCGAGGGGCTACACCTTC
TRBJ1-4 | TRBV7-3 | once | NA | 13 | CASSRHPNEKLFF | TGTGCCAGCAGTAGACATCCTAATGAAAAACTGTTTTTT
TRBJ2-3 | TRBV5-8 | NA | TRBD2 | 15 | CASSFLAGVTDTQYF | TGTGCCAGCAGCTTCCTAGCGGGAGTCACAGATACGCAGTATTTT
TRBJ1-2 | TRBV15 | NA | NA | 16 | CATSRGQRLANYGYTF | TGTGCCACCAGCCGCGGACAGCGCTTAGCTAACTATGGCTACACCTTC
TRBJ2-2 | TRBV7-3 | NA | NA | 15 | CASSLALDNTGELFF | TGTGCCAGCAGCTTAGCTCTAGATAACACCGGGGAGCTGTTTTTT
TRBJ2-5 | TRBV7-9 | NA | NA | 13 | CASSSTGQETQYF | TGTGCCAGCAGCTCTACAGGACAGGAGACCCAGTACTTC
TRBJ2-7 | TRBV5-1 | NA | TRBD2 | 15 | CASSLGLAGAYEQYF | TGCGCCAGCAGCCTGGGACTAGCGGGAGCCTACGAGCAGTACTTC
TRBJ1-2 | TRBV28 | NA | NA | 16 | CASSLAAGLGGSGYTF | TGTGCCAGCAGTTTAGCAGCCGGATTAGGAGGGTCTGGCTACACCTTC
TRBJ2-5 | TRBV29-1 | NA | TRBD2 | 17 | CSVEESPGLAGEETQYF | TGCAGCGTTGAAGAATCGCCGGGACTAGCGGGAGAAGAGACCCAGTACTTC
TRBJ2-7 | TRBV6-5 | NA | TRBD2 | 15 | CASSSVGGGSYEQYF | TGTGCCAGCAGCAGCGTCGGGGGGGGCTCCTACGAGCAGTACTTC
TRBJ2-1 | TRBV12-3/TRBV12-4 | NA | TRBD2 | 12 | CATSSGYNEQFF | TGTGCCACCTCTAGCGGTTACAATGAGCAGTTCTTC
TRBJ1-5 | TRBV27 | once | TRBD1 | 19 | CASSKRGTGRILGNQPQHF | TGTGCCAGCAGTAAAAGGGGGACAGGTAGGATTTTAGGCAATCAGCCCCAGCATTTT